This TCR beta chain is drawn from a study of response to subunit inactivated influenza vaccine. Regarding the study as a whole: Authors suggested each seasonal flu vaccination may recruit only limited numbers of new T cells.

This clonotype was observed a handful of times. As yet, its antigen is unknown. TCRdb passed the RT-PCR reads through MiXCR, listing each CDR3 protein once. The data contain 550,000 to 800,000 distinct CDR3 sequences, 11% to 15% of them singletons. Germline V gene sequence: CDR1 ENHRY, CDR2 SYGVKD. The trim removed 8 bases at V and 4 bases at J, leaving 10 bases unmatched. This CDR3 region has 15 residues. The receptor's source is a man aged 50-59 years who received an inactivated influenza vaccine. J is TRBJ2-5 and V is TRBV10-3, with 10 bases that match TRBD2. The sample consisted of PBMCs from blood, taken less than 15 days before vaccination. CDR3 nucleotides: TGTGCCATCTTAAAGCGGGGGGGCCGCTTAGAGACCCAGTACTTC. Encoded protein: CAILKRGGRLETQYF.